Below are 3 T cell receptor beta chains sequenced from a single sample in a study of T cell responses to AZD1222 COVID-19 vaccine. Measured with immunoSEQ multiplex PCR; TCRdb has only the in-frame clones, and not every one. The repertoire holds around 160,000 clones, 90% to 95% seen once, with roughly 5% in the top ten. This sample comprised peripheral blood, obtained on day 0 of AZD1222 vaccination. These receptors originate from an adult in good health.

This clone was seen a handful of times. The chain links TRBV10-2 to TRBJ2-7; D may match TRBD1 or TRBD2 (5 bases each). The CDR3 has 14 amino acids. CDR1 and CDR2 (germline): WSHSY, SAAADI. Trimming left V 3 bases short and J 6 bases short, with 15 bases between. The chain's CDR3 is CASSDWARESEQYF. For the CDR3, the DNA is TGCGCCAGCAGTGATTGGGCCAGGGAGAGCGAGCAGTACTTC.

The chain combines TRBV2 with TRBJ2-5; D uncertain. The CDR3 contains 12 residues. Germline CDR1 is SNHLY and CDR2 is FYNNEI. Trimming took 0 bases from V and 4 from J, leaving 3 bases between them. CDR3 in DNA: TGTGCCAGCAGTGAAGCGAGAGAGACCCAGTACTTC. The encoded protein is CASSEARETQYF.

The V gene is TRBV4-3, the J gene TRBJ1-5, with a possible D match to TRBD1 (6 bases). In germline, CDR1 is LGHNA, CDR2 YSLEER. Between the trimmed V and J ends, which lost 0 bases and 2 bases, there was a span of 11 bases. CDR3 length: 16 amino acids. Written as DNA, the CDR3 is TGCGCCAGCAGCCAAGATTTGGCAGGGGGCAATCAGCCCCAGCATTTT. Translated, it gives CASSQDLAGGNQPQHF.